This record looks at one T cell receptor beta chain sequence and its context. Its matching antigen is unknown. This sample stems from a study of radiotherapy plus CTLA-4 blockade in lung cancer. The repertoire was sequenced with immunoSEQ multiplex PCR; TCRdb's copy has only in-frame clones and lacks some. The sample yields about 23,000 clones, around 71% seen once. People whose metastatic non-small-cell lung cancer was chemo-refractory got focal radiation along with CTLA-4 blockade by ipilimumab. Germline V CDR1 and CDR2: MNHNY, SVGAGI (reference sequence). The CDR3 is made up of 14 amino acids. J was trimmed by 6 bases and V by 6 bases; bases with no gene match: 6. Study outcomes and limitations: After radiotherapy and ipilimumab, tumor-derived clones expanded in peripheral blood.

This clonotype was obtained from a human donor with non-small cell lung cancer whose response to radiotherapy plus ipilimumab could not be evaluated. This specimen was peripheral blood, taken from a patient treated with radiotherapy plus ipilimumab. The rearrangement uses TRBV6-6 and TRBJ1-1; 11 bases line up with TRBD1. CDR3 region: CASSWTGGAAEAFF. In DNA form, the CDR3 reads TGTGCCAGCAGCTGGACAGGGGGCGCGGCTGAAGCTTTCTTT.